These T cell receptor beta chains were read from a single sample in a study of T cells in Graves' hyperthyroidism and ophthalmopathy. TCRdb re-derived calls from the multiplex PCR reads in MiXCR, one entry per CDR3 protein. The sample shows a few hundred thousand distinct CDR3 sequences, roughly 20% of them seen only once. Sequencing was carried out using blood. The origin of the receptors is a man aged 18-30 years with Graves' ophthalmopathy. The CDR3 runs from the conserved cysteine through the conserved F or W. The D gene is left open where the match is weak. Where a row states a size, it is once, few, many or the class of an expanded clone; other rows omit it.

v_call: TRBV20-1; d_call: TRBD2; clone_size: many; j_call: TRBJ2-5; cdr3_nt: TGCAGTGCTACCGGGACTAGAGGATGGGAGACCCAGTACTTC; cdr3_aa: CSATGTRGWETQYF
v_call: TRBV12-3/TRBV12-4; d_call: .; clone_size: few; j_call: TRBJ1-2; cdr3_nt: TGTGCCAGCAGTTTAGGGGGCAGGGACTATGGCTACACCTTC; cdr3_aa: CASSLGGRDYGYTF
v_call: TRBV5-4; d_call: .; clone_size: once; j_call: TRBJ2-3; cdr3_nt: TGTGCCAGCAGCTTGGGTGGGACAATGGCAGATACGCAGTATTTT; cdr3_aa: CASSLGGTMADTQYF
v_call: TRBV6-1; d_call: .; clone_size: many; j_call: TRBJ2-2; cdr3_nt: TGTGCCAGCAGAGAAGCCAGGGTGTGGATCCGCGCGAACACCGGGGAGCTGTTTTTT; cdr3_aa: CASREARVWIRANTGELFF
v_call: TRBV10-1; d_call: .; clone_size: .; j_call: TRBJ1-1; cdr3_nt: TGCGCCAGCAGTGACCACACTGAAGCTTTCTTT; cdr3_aa: CASSDHTEAFF
v_call: TRBV5-4; d_call: .; clone_size: few; j_call: TRBJ1-4; cdr3_nt: TGTGCCAGCAGCTTGGGGGCGGGGAATGAAAAACTGTTTTTT; cdr3_aa: CASSLGAGNEKLFF
v_call: TRBV6-1; d_call: .; clone_size: many; j_call: TRBJ1-1; cdr3_nt: TGTGCCAGCAGGCATCTAGTGGGAAAGCACACTGAAGCTTTCTTT; cdr3_aa: CASRHLVGKHTEAFF
v_call: TRBV4-2; d_call: .; clone_size: few; j_call: TRBJ2-1; cdr3_nt: TGTGCCAGCAGCCAAGTTATTGTCAGGAACAATGAGCAGTTCTTC; cdr3_aa: CASSQVIVRNNEQFF
v_call: TRBV9; d_call: .; clone_size: .; j_call: TRBJ2-2; cdr3_nt: TGTGCCAGCAGCGTAGAAGTAAGTGGCGGGGAGCTGTTTTTT; cdr3_aa: CASSVEVSGGELFF
v_call: TRBV2; d_call: .; clone_size: .; j_call: TRBJ1-2; cdr3_nt: TGTGCCAGCAGTGAGTGGGGCGGTGGCTACACCTTC; cdr3_aa: CASSEWGGGYTF
v_call: TRBV6-5; d_call: .; clone_size: many; j_call: TRBJ1-2; cdr3_nt: TGTGCCAGCAGTTACGAAATCCCCGTGTACTTTCCCGGTGGCTACACCTTC; cdr3_aa: CASSYEIPVYFPGGYTF
v_call: TRBV3-1; d_call: .; clone_size: many; j_call: TRBJ1-1; cdr3_nt: TGTGCCAGCAGGAAAACGGTCGTGGCGCCTGAAGCTTTCTTT; cdr3_aa: CASRKTVVAPEAFF
v_call: TRBV6-1; d_call: .; clone_size: .; j_call: TRBJ2-1; cdr3_nt: TGTGCCAGCAGCCGAGGGGTGTGGCTGAGCTCCTACAATGAGCAGTTCTTC; cdr3_aa: CASSRGVWLSSYNEQFF
v_call: TRBV6-5; d_call: .; clone_size: many; j_call: TRBJ2-5; cdr3_nt: TGTGCCAGCAGTTACTCGATCCTACGAGAGACCCAGTACTTC; cdr3_aa: CASSYSILRETQYF
v_call: TRBV11-1; d_call: .; clone_size: many; j_call: TRBJ2-7; cdr3_nt: TGTGCCAGCAGCCCCACGAACTACGAGCAGTACTTC; cdr3_aa: CASSPTNYEQYF
v_call: TRBV6-2/TRBV6-3; d_call: TRBD2; clone_size: .; j_call: TRBJ2-1; cdr3_nt: TGTGCCAGCAGTTTTCTAGCGGGGGTATTGAATGAGCAGTTCTTC; cdr3_aa: CASSFLAGVLNEQFF
v_call: TRBV3-1; d_call: .; clone_size: many; j_call: TRBJ1-1; cdr3_nt: TGTGCCAGCAGCCAAGGGGCAGGGGCCACTGAAGCTTTCTTT; cdr3_aa: CASSQGAGATEAFF
v_call: TRBV5-1; d_call: .; clone_size: many; j_call: TRBJ1-1; cdr3_nt: TGCGCCAGCAGCGCGACAGCACTGAACACTGAAGCTTTCTTT; cdr3_aa: CASSATALNTEAFF
v_call: TRBV18; d_call: .; clone_size: few; j_call: TRBJ1-1; cdr3_nt: TGTGCCAGCTCATCAGGGAGAGTGAACACTGAAGCTTTCTTT; cdr3_aa: CASSSGRVNTEAFF
v_call: TRBV3-1; d_call: .; clone_size: few; j_call: TRBJ2-5; cdr3_nt: TGTGCCAGCAGCCTCCCCCCGACTAGGCAAGAGACCCAGTACTTC; cdr3_aa: CASSLPPTRQETQYF
v_call: TRBV12-5; d_call: TRBD2; clone_size: .; j_call: TRBJ2-7; cdr3_nt: TGTGCCCCGATATTAGCGGGAGGTACCCCCTACGAGCAGTACTTC; cdr3_aa: CAPILAGGTPYEQYF
v_call: TRBV20-1; d_call: TRBD2; clone_size: many; j_call: TRBJ2-7; cdr3_nt: TGCAGTGCTAAACTAGCGGTGTCCTACGAGCAGTACTTC; cdr3_aa: CSAKLAVSYEQYF
v_call: TRBV20-1; d_call: TRBD2; clone_size: .; j_call: TRBJ2-2; cdr3_nt: TGCAGTGCTGGCGGGGGAGCCCCCGGTGGGACCGGGGAGCTGTTTTTT; cdr3_aa: CSAGGGAPGGTGELFF
v_call: TRBV10-2; d_call: TRBD1; clone_size: .; j_call: TRBJ1-1; cdr3_nt: TGCGCCAGCTCAACAGGGGAAGGGTCCCTGAACACTGAAGCTTTCTTT; cdr3_aa: CASSTGEGSLNTEAFF
v_call: TRBV12-3/TRBV12-4; d_call: .; clone_size: many; j_call: TRBJ2-1; cdr3_nt: TGTGCCAGCAGCTCGACCGGACGGATCTCCTACAATGAGCAGTTCTTC; cdr3_aa: CASSSTGRISYNEQFF
v_call: TRBV19; d_call: .; clone_size: .; j_call: TRBJ2-7; cdr3_nt: TGTGCCAGTAGTATAGATGTATTACCGGGTCTCGAGCAGTACTTC; cdr3_aa: CASSIDVLPGLEQYF
v_call: TRBV4-1; d_call: .; clone_size: .; j_call: TRBJ2-2; cdr3_nt: TGTGCCAGCAGCCAAGCGCAGGAAATCGGGGAGCTGTTTTTT; cdr3_aa: CASSQAQEIGELFF
v_call: TRBV20-1; d_call: TRBD1; clone_size: few; j_call: TRBJ2-1; cdr3_nt: TGCAGTGCCCCCCCCGGGACAGGGATCAATGAGCAGTTCTTC; cdr3_aa: CSAPPGTGINEQFF
v_call: TRBV11-2; d_call: .; clone_size: .; j_call: TRBJ1-4; cdr3_nt: TGTGCCAGCAGCTTAGAAGGGCCACTGTTTTTT; cdr3_aa: CASSLEGPLFF